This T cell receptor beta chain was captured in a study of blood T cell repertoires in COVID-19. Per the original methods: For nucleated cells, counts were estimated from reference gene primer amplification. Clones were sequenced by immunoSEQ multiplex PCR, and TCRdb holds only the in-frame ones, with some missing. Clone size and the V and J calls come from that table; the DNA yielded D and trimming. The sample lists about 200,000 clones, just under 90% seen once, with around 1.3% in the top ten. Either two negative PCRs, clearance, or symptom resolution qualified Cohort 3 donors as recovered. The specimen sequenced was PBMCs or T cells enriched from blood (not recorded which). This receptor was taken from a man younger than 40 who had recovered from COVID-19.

CDR3 sequence (DNA): TGTGCCAGCAGCCAACAAAAGGGGCAGGGTTATTCACATGGCTACACCTTC. Protein sequence: CASSQQKGQGYSHGYTF. The V gene is TRBV3-1 (or the pseudogene TRBV3-2), the J gene TRBJ1-2, with D possibly matching TRBD1 (5 bases). CDR3 length equals 17 residues. V lost 2 bases and J 6 bases, leaving 22 bases between the germline ends. Looked up from germline, CDR1 is LGHDT and CDR2 is YNNKEL (reference sequence).